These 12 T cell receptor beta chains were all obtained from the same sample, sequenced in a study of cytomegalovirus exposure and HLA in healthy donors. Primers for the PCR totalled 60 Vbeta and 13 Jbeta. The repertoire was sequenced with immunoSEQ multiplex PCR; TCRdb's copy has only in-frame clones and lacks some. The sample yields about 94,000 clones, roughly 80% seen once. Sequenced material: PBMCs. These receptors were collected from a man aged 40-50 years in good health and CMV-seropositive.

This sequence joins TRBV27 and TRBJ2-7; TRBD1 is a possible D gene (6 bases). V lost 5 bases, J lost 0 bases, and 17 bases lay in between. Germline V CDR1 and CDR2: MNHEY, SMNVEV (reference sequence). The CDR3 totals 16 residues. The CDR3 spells CASSPLARDISYEQYF. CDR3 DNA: TGTGCCAGCAGTCCTCTCGCCCGGGACATCTCCTACGAGCAGTACTTC.

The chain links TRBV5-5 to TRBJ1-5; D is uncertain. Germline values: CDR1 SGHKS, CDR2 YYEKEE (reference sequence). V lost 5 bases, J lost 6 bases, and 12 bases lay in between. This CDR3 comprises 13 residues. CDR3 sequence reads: CASSELSGQPQHF. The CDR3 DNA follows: TGTGCCAGCAGTGAATTGTCGGGTCAGCCCCAGCATTTT.

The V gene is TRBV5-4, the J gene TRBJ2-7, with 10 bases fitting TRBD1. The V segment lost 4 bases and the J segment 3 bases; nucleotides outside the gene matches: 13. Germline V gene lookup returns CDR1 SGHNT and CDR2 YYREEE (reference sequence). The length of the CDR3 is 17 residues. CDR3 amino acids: CASSPQRPTGGSYEQYF. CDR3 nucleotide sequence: TGTGCCAGCAGCCCCCAAAGACCGACAGGGGGCAGCTACGAGCAGTACTTC.

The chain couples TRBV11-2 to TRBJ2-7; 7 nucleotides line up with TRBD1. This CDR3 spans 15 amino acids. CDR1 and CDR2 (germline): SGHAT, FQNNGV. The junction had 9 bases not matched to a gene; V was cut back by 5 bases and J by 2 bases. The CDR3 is CASSITGAKTYEQYF. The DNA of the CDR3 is TGTGCCAGCAGCATCACAGGGGCGAAAACCTACGAGCAGTACTTC. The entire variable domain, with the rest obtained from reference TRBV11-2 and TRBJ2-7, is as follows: EAGVAQSPRYKIIEKRQSVAFWCNPISGHATLYWYQQILGQGPKLLIQFQNNGVVDDSQLPKDRFSAERLKGVDSTLKIQPAKLEDSAVYLCASSITGAKTYEQYFGPGTRLTVT.

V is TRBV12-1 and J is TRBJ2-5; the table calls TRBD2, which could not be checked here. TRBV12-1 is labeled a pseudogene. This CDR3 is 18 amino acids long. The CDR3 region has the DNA TGTGCCAGCAGCTTTACGGCTAGCGGGAGTTGGGGTACGGAGACCCAGTACTTC. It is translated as CASSFTASGSWGTETQYF.

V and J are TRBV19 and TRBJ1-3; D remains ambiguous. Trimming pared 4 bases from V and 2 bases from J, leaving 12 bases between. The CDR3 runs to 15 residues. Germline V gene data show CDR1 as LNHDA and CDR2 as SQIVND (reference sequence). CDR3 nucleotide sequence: TGTGCCAGTAGTAACGGGGTCACTGCTGGAAACACCATATATTTT. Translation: CASSNGVTAGNTIYF.

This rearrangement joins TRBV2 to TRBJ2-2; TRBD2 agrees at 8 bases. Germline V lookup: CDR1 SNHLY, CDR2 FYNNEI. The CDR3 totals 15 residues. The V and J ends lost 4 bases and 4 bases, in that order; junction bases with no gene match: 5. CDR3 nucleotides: TGTGCCAGCAGTGTGGGCGGGGGGTCCACCGGGGAGCTGTTTTTT. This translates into CASSVGGGSTGELFF.

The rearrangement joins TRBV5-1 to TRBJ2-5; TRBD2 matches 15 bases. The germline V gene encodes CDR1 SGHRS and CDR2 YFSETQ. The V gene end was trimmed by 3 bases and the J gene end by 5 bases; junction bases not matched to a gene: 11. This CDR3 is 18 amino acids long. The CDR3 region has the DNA TGCGCCAGCAGCTCCTCCCCGGGACTAGCGGGGGGAGGTGAGACCCAGTACTTC. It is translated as CASSSSPGLAGGGETQYF. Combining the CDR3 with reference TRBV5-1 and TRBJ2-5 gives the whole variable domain KAGVTQTPRYLIKTRGQQVTLSCSPISGHRSVSWYQQTPGQGLQFLFEYFSETQRNKGNFPGRFSGRQFSNSRSEMNVSTLELGDSALYLCASSSSPGLAGGGETQYFGPGTRLLVL.

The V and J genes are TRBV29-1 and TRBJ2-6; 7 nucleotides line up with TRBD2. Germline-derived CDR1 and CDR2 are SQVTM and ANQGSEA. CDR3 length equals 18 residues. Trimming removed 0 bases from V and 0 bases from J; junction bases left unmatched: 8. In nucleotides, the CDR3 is TGCAGCGTTGAAGAAGAAGAGCGGGATGCCTCTGGGGCCAACGTCCTGACTTTC. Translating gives CSVEEEERDASGANVLTF.

The CDR3 is CASSFEGDNSPLHF. CDR3 bases: TGTGCCAGCAGTTTTGAAGGGGATAATTCACCCCTCCACTTT. The chain couples TRBV27 to TRBJ1-6, with D possibly being TRBD1 (5 bases). The CDR3 has 14 residues. Deletions cut 3 bases from V and 5 bases from J, with 8 bases between. Germline CDR1 and CDR2: MNHEY and SMNVEV (reference sequence).

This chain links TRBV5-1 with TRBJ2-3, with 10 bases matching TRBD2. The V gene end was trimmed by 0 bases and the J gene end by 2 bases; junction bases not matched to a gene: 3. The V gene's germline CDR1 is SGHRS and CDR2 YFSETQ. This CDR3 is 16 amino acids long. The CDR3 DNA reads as TGCGCCAGCAGCTTGGAGCTAGCGGGGGACACAGATACGCAGTATTTT. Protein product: CASSLELAGDTDTQYF.

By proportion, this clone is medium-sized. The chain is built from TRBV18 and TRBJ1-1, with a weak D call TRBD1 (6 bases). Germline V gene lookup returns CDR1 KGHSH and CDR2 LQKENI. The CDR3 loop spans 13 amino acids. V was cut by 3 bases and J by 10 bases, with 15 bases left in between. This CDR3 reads CASSPQQGSGAFF. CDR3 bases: TGTGCCAGCTCACCCCAACAGGGAAGTGGAGCTTTCTTT.